This T cell receptor (beta chain) was captured by sequencing in a study of control samples from healthy donors and cancer patients. V was clipped by 3 bases and J by 4 bases; unmatched bases: 5. Germline CDR1 SGHTA, CDR2 FQGNSA. This CDR3 spans 14 amino acids. Generated by immunoSEQ multiplex PCR, the TCRdb table keeps only in-frame clones and is missing some. The table has fewer than 70,000 clones, more than 80% seen once. The chain links TRBV7-2 to TRBJ1-2, with TRBD1 matching over 7 bases. This clonotype was obtained from a woman aged 45-65 years with lung cancer. Sequenced input: PBMCs. The CDR3 here is CASSLTGLSYGYTF. The CDR3 bases are TGTGCCAGCAGCTTGACAGGGTTGAGCTATGGCTACACCTTC.